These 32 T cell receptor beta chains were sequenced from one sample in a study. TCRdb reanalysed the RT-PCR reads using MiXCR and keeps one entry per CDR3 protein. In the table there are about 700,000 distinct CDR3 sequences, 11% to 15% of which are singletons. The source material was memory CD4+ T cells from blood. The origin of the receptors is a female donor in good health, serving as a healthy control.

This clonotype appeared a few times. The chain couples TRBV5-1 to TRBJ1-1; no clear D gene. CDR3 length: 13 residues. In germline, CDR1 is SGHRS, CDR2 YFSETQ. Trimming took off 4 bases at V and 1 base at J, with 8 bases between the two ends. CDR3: CASSPGWNTEAFF. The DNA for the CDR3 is TGCGCCAGCAGCCCCGGGTGGAACACTGAAGCTTTCTTT.

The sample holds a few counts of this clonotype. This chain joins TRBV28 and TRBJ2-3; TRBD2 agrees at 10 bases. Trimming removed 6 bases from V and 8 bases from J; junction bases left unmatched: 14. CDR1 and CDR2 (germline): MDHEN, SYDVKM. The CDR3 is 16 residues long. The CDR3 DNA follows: TGTGCCAGCAGCCCCCCCTCTAGCGGGAGAATTGGTACGCAGTATTTT. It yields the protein CASSPPSSGRIGTQYF. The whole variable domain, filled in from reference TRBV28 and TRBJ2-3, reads DVKVTQSSRYLVKRTGEKVFLECVQDMDHENMFWYRQDPGLGLRLIYFSYDVKMKEKGDIPEGYSVSREKKERFSLILESASTNQTSMYLCASSPPSSGRIGTQYFGPGTRLTVL.

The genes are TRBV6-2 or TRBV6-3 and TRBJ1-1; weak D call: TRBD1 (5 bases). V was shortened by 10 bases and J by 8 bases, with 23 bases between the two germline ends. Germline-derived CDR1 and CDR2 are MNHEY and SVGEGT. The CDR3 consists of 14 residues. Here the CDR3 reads CAITGDPSFGEAFF. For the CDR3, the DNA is TGTGCCATAACGGGGGACCCTTCTTTCGGGGAAGCTTTCTTT.

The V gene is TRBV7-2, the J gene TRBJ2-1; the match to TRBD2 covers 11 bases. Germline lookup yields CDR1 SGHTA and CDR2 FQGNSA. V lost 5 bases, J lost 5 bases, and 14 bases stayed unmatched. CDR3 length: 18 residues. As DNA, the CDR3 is TGTGCCAGCAGCCCCGTTGGGGCCCTAGCGGGAGGCAACAATGAGCAGTTCTTC. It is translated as CASSPVGALAGGNNEQFF. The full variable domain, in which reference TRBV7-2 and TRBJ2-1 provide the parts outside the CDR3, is GAGVSQSPSNKVTEKGKDVELRCDPISGHTALYWYRQSLGQGLEFLIYFQGNSAPDKSGLPSDRFSAERTGGSVSTLTIQRTQQEDSAVYLCASSPVGALAGGNNEQFFGPGTRLTVL.

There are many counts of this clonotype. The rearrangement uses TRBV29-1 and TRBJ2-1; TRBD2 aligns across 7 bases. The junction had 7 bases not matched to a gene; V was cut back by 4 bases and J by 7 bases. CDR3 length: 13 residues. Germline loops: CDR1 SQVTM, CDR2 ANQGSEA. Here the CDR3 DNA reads TGCAGCGTTGTTGGGACTATAGGAAATGAGCAGTTCTTC. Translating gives CSVVGTIGNEQFF.

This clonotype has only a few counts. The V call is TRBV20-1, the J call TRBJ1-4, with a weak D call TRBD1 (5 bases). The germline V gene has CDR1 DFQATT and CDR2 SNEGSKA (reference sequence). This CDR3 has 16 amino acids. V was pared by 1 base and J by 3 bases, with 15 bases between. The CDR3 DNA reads TGCAGTGCTAGAGTCCTGGGGCGGGGGGCTAATGAAAAACTGTTTTTT. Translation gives CSARVLGRGANEKLFF.

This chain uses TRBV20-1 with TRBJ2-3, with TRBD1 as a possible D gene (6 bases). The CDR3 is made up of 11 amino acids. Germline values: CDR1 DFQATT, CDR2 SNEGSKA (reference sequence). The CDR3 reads CRGTSGDTQYF. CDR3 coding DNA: TGCAGGGGGACAAGCGGAGATACGCAGTATTTT.

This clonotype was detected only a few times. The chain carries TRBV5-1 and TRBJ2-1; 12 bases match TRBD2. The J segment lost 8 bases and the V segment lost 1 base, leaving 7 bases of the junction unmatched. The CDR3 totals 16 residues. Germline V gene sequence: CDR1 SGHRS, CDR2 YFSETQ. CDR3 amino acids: CASSLLTSGGGDEQFF. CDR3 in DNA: TGCGCCAGCAGCTTGCTGACTAGCGGGGGAGGAGATGAGCAGTTCTTC.

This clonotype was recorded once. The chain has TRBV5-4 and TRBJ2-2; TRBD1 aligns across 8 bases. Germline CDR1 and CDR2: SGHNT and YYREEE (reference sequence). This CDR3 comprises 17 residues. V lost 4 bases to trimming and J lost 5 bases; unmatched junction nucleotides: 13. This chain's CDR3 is CASSQGQTGVRTGELFF. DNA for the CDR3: TGTGCCAGCAGCCAAGGCCAGACAGGGGTTCGAACCGGGGAGCTGTTTTTT.

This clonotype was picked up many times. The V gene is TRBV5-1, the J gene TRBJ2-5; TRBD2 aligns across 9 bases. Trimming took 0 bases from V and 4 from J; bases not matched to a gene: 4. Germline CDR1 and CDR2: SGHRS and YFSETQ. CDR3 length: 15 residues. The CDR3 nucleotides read TGCGCCAGCAGCTTGGATGTGACTAGCGGAGAGACCCAGTACTTC. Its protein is CASSLDVTSGETQYF. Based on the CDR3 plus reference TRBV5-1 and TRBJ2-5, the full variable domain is KAGVTQTPRYLIKTRGQQVTLSCSPISGHRSVSWYQQTPGQGLQFLFEYFSETQRNKGNFPGRFSGRQFSNSRSEMNVSTLELGDSALYLCASSLDVTSGETQYFGPGTRLLVL.

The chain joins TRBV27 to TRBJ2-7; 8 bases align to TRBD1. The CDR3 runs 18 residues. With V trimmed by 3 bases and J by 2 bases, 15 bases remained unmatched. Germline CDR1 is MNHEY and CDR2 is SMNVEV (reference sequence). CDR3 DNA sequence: TGTGCCAGCAGTTTTTGGGGTGGGGGGACAGGAAAGACCTACGAGCAGTACTTC. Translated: CASSFWGGGTGKTYEQYF.

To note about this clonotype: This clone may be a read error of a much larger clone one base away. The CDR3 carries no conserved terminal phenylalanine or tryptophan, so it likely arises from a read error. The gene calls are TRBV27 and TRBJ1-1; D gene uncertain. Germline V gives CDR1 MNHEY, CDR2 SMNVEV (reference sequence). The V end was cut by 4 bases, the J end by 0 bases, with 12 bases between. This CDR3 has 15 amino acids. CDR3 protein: CASSWTVNMNTEAFL. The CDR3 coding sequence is TGTGCCAGCAGTTGGACCGTAAATATGAACACTGAAGCTTTCTTG.

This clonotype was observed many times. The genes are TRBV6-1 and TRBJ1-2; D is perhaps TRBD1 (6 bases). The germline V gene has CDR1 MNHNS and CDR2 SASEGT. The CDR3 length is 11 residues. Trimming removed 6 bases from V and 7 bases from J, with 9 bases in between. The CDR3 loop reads CASRQGSGYTF. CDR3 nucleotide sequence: TGTGCCAGCAGACAGGGAAGTGGCTACACCTTC.

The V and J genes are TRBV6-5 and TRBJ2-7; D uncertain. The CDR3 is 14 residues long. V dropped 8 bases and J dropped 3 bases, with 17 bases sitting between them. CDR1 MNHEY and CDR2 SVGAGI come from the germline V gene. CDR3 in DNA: TGTGCCAGCGGAGTCCCGGGCAGGAGCTACGAGCAGTACTTC. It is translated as CASGVPGRSYEQYF.

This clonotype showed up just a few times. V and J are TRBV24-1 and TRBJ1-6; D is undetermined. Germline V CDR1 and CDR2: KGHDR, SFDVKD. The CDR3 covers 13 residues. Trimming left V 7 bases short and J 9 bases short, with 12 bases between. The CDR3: CATSRTYGSPLHF. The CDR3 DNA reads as TGTGCCACCAGCCGGACGTACGGTTCACCCCTCCACTTT.

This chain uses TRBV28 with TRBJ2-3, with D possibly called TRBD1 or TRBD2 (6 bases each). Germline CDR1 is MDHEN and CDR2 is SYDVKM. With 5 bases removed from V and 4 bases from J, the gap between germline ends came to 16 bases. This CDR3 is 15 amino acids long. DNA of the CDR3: TGTGCCAGCAGTACACAGGGTCGGGGGTCAGATACGCAGTATTTT. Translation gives CASSTQGRGSDTQYF.

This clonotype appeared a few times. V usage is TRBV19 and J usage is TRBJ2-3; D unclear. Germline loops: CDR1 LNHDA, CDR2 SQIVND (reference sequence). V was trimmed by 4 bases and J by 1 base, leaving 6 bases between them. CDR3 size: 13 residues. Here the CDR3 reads CASSNQGTDTQYF. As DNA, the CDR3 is TGTGCCAGTAGTAACCAGGGCACAGATACGCAGTATTTT.

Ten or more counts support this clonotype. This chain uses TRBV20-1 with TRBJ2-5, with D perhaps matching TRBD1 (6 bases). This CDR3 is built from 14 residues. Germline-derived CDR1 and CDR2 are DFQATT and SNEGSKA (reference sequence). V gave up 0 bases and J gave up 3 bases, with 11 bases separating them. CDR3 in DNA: TGCAGTGCTAGAGATTGGGGGCGGGAAGAGACCCAGTACTTC. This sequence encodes CSARDWGREETQYF.

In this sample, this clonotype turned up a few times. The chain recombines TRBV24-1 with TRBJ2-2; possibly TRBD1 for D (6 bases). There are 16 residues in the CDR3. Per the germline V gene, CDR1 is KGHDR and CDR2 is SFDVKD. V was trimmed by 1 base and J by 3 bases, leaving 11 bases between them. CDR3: CATSDFRGPHTGELFF. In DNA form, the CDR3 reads TGTGCCACCAGTGATTTCAGGGGACCCCACACCGGGGAGCTGTTTTTT.

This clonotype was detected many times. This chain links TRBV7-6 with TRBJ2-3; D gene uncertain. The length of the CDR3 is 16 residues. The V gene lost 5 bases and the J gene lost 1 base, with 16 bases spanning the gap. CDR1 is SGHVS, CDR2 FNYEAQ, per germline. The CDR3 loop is CASSPQRYGGTDTQYF. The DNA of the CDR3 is TGTGCCAGCAGCCCACAAAGATACGGAGGCACAGATACGCAGTATTTT.

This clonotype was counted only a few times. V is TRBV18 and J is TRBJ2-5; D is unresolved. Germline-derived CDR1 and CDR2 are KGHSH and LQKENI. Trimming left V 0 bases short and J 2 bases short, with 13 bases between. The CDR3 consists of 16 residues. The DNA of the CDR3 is TGTGCCAGCTCACCACCTCCGCAGCCAAAACAAGAGACCCAGTACTTC. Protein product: CASSPPPQPKQETQYF.

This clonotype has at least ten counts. CDR3 DNA: TGTGCCAGCAGCGTAGACGCAGTAGGGGAGACCCAGTACTTC. It yields the protein CASSVDAVGETQYF. The chain has TRBV9 and TRBJ2-5; D gene unclear. The germline CDR1 and CDR2 sequences are SGDLS and YYNGEE. V was cut by 0 bases and J by 5 bases, with 11 bases left in between. This CDR3 contains 14 residues.

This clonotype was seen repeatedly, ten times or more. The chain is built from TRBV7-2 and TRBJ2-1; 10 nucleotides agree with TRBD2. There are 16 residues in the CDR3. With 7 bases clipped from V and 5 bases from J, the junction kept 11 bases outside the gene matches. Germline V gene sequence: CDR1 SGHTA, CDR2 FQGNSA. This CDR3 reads CASTTWITSGNNEQFF. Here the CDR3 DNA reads TGTGCCAGCACCACTTGGATAACTAGCGGGAACAATGAGCAGTTCTTC.

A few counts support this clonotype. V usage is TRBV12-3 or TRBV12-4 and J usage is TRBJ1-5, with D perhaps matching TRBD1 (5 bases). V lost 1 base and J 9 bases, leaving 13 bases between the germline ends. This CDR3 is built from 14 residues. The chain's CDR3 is CASSLGTGTGPQHF. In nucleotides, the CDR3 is TGTGCCAGCAGTTTAGGTACGGGGACTGGGCCCCAGCATTTT.

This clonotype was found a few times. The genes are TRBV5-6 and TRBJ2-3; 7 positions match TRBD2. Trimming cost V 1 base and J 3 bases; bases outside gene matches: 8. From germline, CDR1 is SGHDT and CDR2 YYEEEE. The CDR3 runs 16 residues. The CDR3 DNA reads TGTGCCAGCAGCTTGAGGACGGGGGGAAGGACAGATACGCAGTATTTT. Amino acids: CASSLRTGGRTDTQYF.

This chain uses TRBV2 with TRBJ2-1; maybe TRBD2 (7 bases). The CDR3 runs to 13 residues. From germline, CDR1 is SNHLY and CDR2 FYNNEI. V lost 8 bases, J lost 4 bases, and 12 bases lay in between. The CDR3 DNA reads TGTGCCAGCTGGGGGGGGCTTTACAATGAGCAGTTCTTC. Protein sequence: CASWGGLYNEQFF.

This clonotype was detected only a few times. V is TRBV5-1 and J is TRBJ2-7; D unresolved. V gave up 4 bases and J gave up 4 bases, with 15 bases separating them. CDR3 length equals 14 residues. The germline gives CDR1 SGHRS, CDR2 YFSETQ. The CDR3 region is CASSTTPSGYEQYF. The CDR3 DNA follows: TGCGCCAGCAGCACGACCCCGAGTGGGTACGAGCAGTACTTC.

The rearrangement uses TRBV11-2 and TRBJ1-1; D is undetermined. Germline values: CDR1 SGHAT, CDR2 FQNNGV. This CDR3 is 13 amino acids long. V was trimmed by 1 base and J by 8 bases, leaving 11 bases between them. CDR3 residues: CASSLAGDREAFF. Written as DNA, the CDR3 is TGTGCCAGCAGCTTAGCCGGGGATAGAGAAGCTTTCTTT.

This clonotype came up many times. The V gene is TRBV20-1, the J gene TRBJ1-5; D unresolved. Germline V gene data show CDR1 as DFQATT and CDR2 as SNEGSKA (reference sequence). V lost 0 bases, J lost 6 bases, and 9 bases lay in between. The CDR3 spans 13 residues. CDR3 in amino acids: CSARDYEFQPQHF. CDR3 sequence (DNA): TGCAGTGCTAGAGATTACGAGTTTCAGCCCCAGCATTTT.

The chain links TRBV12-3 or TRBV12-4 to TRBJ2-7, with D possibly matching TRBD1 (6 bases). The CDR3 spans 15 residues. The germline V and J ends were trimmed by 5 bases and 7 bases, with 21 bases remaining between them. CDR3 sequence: CASSPRDTLRGEQYF. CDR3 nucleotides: TGTGCCAGCAGTCCCCGGGACACCTTAAGGGGGGAGCAGTACTTC.

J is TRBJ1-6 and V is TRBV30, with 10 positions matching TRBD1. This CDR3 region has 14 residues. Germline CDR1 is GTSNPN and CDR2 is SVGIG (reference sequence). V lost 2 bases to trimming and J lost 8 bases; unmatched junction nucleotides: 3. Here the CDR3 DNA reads TGTGCCTGGAGTCCGGGACAGGGGCATTCACCCCTCCACTTT. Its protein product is CAWSPGQGHSPLHF.

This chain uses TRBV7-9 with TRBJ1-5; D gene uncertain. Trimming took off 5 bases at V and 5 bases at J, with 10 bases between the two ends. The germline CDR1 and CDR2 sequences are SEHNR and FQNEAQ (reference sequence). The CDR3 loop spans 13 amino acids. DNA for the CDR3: TGTGCCAGCAGCCGGTCCGGGGATCAGCCCCAGCATTTT. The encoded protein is CASSRSGDQPQHF.